In this sample, the clone carrying this T cell receptor (beta chain) turned up many times. CDR1 and CDR2 from the germline V gene are LGHDT and YNNKEL (reference sequence). Deletions cut 3 bases from V and 5 bases from J, with 14 bases between. CDR3 length: 15 amino acids. The data stem from a study of T cells in Graves' hyperthyroidism and ophthalmopathy. There were TCR beta CDR3 regions amplified from RNA transcripts. An initial round of RT-PCR targeting the TCR CDR3 relied on the HTBI primer set. TCRdb ran MiXCR on the multiplex PCR reads and lists one entry per CDR3 protein. The sample contains some 650,000 distinct CDR3 sequences, roughly 15% of which appear only once.

Sequencing was performed on blood. V gene TRBV3-1 combines with J gene TRBJ2-1, with D perhaps TRBD2 (5 bases). This TCR was recovered from a woman aged 40-49 years with Graves' ophthalmopathy. In nucleotides, the CDR3 is TGTGCCAGCAGCCAGGACTCGGTCCCTCACAATGAGCAGTTCTTC. This codes for CASSQDSVPHNEQFF.